This T cell receptor (beta chain) was recorded in a study of technical replicates of blood from several donors. Only in-frame clones appear in the TCRdb table, and some are missing; sequencing was by immunoSEQ multiplex PCR. The sample lists about 97,000 clones; around 96% were seen once. The sequence derives from a human donor in good health. Sequencing input: T cells isolated from PBMCs.

The CDR3 sequence: CAWQGAGGANVLTF. CDR3 coding DNA: TGTGCCTGGCAGGGGGCGGGAGGGGCCAACGTCCTGACTTTC. The chain carries TRBV30 and TRBJ2-6, with 8 nucleotides matching TRBD1. This CDR3 contains 14 residues. Trimming took 5 bases from V and 4 from J; bases not matched to a gene: 4. Germline CDR1 is GTSNPN and CDR2 is SVGIG (reference sequence).